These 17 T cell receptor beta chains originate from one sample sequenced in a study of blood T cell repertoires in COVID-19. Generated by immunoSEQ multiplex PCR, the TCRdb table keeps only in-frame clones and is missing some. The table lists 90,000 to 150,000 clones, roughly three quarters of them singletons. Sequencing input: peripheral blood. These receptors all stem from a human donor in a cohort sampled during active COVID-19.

The CDR3 reads CASSKVGRPNYGYTF. CDR3 bases: TGTGCCAGCAGCAAAGTGGGCAGGCCAAACTATGGCTACACCTTC. This chain links TRBV21-1 with TRBJ1-2; the D call of TRBD1 is as the table states it, not checked on the DNA. TRBV21-1 is a documented pseudogene. The CDR3 is 15 residues long.

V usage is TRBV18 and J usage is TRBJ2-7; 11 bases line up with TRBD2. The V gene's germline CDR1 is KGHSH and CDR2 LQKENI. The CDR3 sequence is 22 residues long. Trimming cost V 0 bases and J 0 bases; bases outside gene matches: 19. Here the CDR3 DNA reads TGTGCCAGCTCACCACCGGCCCCCTCACTAGCGGGGGTCCCTTTAAGCTCCTACGAGCAGTACTTC. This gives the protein CASSPPAPSLAGVPLSSYEQYF.

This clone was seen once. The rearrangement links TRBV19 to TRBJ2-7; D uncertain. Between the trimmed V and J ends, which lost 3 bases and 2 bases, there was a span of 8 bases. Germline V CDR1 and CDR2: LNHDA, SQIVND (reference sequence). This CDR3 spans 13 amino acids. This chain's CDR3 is CASSMRVPYEQYF. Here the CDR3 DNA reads TGTGCCAGTAGTATGCGAGTACCCTACGAGCAGTACTTC.

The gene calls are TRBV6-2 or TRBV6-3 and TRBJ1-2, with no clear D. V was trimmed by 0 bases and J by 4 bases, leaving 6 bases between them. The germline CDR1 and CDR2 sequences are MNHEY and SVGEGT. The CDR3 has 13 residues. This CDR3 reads CASSYSGLYGYTF. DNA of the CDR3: TGTGCCAGCAGTTACTCCGGACTCTATGGCTACACCTTC.

The chain's CDR3 is CASSLGTAYEQYF. The CDR3 DNA sequence: TGTGCCAGTAGTCTAGGGACAGCCTACGAGCAGTACTTC. The V call is TRBV19, the J call TRBJ2-7; 7 bases fit TRBD1. The CDR3 is made up of 13 amino acids. Trimming removed 5 bases from V and 2 bases from J; junction bases left unmatched: 3. CDR1 and CDR2 (germline): LNHDA, SQIVND (reference sequence).

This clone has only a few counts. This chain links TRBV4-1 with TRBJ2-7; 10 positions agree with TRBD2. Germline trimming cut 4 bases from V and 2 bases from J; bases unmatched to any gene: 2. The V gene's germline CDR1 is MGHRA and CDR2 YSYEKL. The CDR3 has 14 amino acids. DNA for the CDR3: TGCGCCAGCAGCCGGACTAGCGGACCCTACGAGCAGTACTTC. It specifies CASSRTSGPYEQYF.

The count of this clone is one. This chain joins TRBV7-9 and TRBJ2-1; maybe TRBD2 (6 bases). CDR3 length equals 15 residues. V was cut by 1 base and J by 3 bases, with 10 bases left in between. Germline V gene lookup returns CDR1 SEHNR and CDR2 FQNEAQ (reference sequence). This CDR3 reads CASSLDTSNYNEQFF. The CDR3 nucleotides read TGTGCCAGCAGCTTAGACACTAGCAACTACAATGAGCAGTTCTTC.

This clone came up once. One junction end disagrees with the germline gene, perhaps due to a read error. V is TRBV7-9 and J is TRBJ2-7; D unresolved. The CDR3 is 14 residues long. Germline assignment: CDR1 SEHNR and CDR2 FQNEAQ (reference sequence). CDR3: CANSYLGDSYEQYF. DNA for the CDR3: TGTGCCAACAGCTACTTAGGAGACTCCTACGAGCAGTACTTC.

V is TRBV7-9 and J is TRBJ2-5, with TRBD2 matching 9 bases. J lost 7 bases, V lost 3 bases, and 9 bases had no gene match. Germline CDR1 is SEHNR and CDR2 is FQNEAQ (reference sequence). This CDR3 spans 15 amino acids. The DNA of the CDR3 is TGTGCCAGCAGCTTTCTAGCGGGGTTCTTCGGGACCCAGTACTTC. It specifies CASSFLAGFFGTQYF.

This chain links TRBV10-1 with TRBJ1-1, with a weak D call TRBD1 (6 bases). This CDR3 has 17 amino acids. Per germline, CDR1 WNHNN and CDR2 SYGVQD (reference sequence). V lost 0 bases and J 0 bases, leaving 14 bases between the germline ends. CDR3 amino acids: CASSESGTIGLNTEAFF. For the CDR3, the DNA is TGCGCCAGCAGTGAGTCCGGGACAATAGGCCTGAACACTGAAGCTTTCTTT.

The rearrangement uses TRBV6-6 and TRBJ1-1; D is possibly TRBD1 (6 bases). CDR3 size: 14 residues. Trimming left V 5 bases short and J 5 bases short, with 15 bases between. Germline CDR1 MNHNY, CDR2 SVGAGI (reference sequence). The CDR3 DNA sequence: TGTGCCAGCAGTGACCAACAGGGAAGTACTGAAGCTTTCTTT. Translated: CASSDQQGSTEAFF.

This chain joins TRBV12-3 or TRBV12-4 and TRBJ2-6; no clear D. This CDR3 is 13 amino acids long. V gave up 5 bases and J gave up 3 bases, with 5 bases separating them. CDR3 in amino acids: CASSPLGANVLTF. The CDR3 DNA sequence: TGTGCCAGCAGTCCCCTTGGGGCCAACGTCCTGACTTTC.

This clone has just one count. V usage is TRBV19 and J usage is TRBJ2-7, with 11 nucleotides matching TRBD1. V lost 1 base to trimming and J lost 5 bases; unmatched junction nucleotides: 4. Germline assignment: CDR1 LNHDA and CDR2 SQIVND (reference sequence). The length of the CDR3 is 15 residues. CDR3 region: CASSIGGQGVHEQYF. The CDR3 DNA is TGTGCCAGTAGTATAGGGGGACAGGGGGTCCACGAGCAGTACTTC.

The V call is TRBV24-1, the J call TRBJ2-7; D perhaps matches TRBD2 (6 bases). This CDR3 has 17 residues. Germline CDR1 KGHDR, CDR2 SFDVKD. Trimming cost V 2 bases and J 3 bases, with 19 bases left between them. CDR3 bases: TGTGCCACCAGTGATTCCTTACGATCGGGACTCCACTACGAGCAGTACTTC. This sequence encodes CATSDSLRSGLHYEQYF.

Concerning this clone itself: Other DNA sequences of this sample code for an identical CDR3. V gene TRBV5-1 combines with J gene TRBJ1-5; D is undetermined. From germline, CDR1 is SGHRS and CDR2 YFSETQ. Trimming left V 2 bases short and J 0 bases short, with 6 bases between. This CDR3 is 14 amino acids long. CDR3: CASSLGGSNQPQHF. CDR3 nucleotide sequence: TGCGCCAGCAGCTTAGGAGGTAGCAATCAGCCCCAGCATTTT.

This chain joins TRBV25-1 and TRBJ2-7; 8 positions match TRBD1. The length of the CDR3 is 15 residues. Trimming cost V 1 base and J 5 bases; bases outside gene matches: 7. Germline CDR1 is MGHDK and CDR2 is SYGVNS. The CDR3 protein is CASSEFETGAHEQYF. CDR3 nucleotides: TGTGCCAGCAGTGAATTCGAGACAGGGGCCCACGAGCAGTACTTC.

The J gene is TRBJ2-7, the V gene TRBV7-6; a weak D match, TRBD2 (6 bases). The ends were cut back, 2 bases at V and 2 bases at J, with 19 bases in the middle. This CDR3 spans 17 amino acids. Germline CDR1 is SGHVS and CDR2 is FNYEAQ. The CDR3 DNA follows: TGTGCCAGCAGCTTAAGAGCCTCCGGGACTTCAACCTACGAGCAGTACTTC. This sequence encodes CASSLRASGTSTYEQYF.